The present T cell receptor (beta chain) was sequenced within a study of blood T cell repertoires in COVID-19. Study-level information: The cDNA or gDNA used as material had been derived from T cells, B-cell-depleted T cells, or PBMCs.

J gave up 6 bases and V 5 bases, and 8 bases lay outside the gene matches. This CDR3 region has 14 residues. Germline CDR1 SGDLS, CDR2 YYNGEE. Authors' data handling: The assay estimated nucleated cells by amplifying reference gene primers. The repertoire was sequenced with immunoSEQ multiplex PCR; TCRdb's copy has only in-frame clones and lacks some. D and trimming were read from the DNA, whereas the V and J calls and clone size are those reported in that table. Of under 300,000 clones listed, approximately 85% are singletons. The material sequenced was peripheral blood. The receptor's source is an elderly man with acute or convalescent COVID-19. The J gene is TRBJ2-1, the V gene TRBV9; 7 bases are shared with TRBD1. Here the CDR3 reads CASSFLTGFNEQFF. The CDR3 nucleotides read TGTGCCAGCAGTTTCCTGACAGGGTTCAATGAGCAGTTCTTC. The complete variable domain, with remaining parts taken from reference TRBV9 and TRBJ2-1, reads DSGVTQTPKHLITATGQRVTLRCSPRSGDLSVYWYQQSLDQGLQFLIQYYNGEERAKGNILERFSAQQFPDLHSELNLSSLELGDSALYFCASSFLTGFNEQFFGPGTRLTVL.